Presented here are 20 T cell receptor beta chains from one specimen sequenced in a study of neurological immune-mediated disorders. Noted time point: technical triplicate 1. TCRdb reanalysed the 5' RACE reads using MiXCR and keeps one entry per CDR3 protein. This sample carries fewer than 25,000 distinct CDR3 sequences, roughly 13% of them seen once, and the ten largest clones take less than 5.5%. Sequencing was done on a sample of CD4+ T cells from blood. These receptor sequences come from a female donor with HTLV-1-associated myelopathy (HAM/TSP).

This clonotype was counted many times. The V call is TRBV5-1, the J call TRBJ2-5; D not resolved. Trimming took 0 bases from V and 5 from J, leaving 14 bases between them. Germline V gene lookup returns CDR1 SGHRS and CDR2 YFSETQ. The CDR3 has 15 amino acids. The CDR3 region is CASSLEGLTGETQYF. The CDR3 coding sequence is TGCGCCAGCAGCTTGGAGGGATTAACCGGGGAGACCCAGTACTTC.

The table lists this clonotype with a count of one. A junction end diverges from the germline sequence, so it may reflect a read error. V gene TRBV7-2 combines with J gene TRBJ1-1, with D unresolved. This CDR3 has 12 amino acids. The V gene's germline CDR1 is SGHTA and CDR2 FQGNSA. CDR3 nucleotides: TGTGCCAGCAGCTTAGGATACACTAAAGCTTTCTTT. Its translation: CASSLGYTKAFF.

In its sample, this clonotype was seen many times. The chain joins TRBV5-1 to TRBJ1-1; unclear D gene. The length of the CDR3 is 14 residues. Germline values: CDR1 SGHRS, CDR2 YFSETQ. Deletions cut 2 bases from V and 5 bases from J, with 13 bases between. As DNA, the CDR3 is TGCGCCAGCAGCTTATCAGGTGGAATGACTGAAGCTTTCTTT. The encoded protein is CASSLSGGMTEAFF.

In this sample, this clonotype turned up many times. The chain is built from TRBV7-2 and TRBJ2-3; 7 nucleotides line up with TRBD2. The germline gives CDR1 SGHTA, CDR2 FQGNSA. With 2 bases clipped from V and 3 bases from J, the junction kept 5 bases outside the gene matches. The CDR3 totals 15 residues. This CDR3 is CASSLYWGGTDTQYF. The CDR3 DNA sequence: TGTGCCAGCAGCTTATATTGGGGGGGTACAGATACGCAGTATTTT.

This clonotype occurred many times. The rearrangement joins TRBV4-2 to TRBJ2-1; 11 nucleotides line up with TRBD1. The trim removed 4 bases at V and 4 bases at J, leaving 3 bases unmatched. The germline CDR1 and CDR2 sequences are LGHNA and YNFKEQ. CDR3 size: 15 residues. Here the CDR3 reads CASSRDRGGYNEQFF. In DNA form, the CDR3 reads TGTGCCAGCAGCCGGGACAGGGGGGGATACAATGAGCAGTTCTTC.

This clonotype was found many times. The chain carries TRBV5-6 and TRBJ2-7; D remains ambiguous. Trimming pared 3 bases from V and 7 bases from J, leaving 8 bases between. Germline CDR1 is SGHDT and CDR2 is YYEEEE. The CDR3 totals 11 residues. The CDR3 DNA is TGTGCCAGCAGCTACCTGGAAGAGCAGTACTTC. It yields the protein CASSYLEEQYF.

This clonotype was detected many times. This sequence joins TRBV7-9 and TRBJ2-3; 8 bases are shared with TRBD1. The CDR3 runs to 13 residues. Losses at the gene ends were 5 bases for V and 6 bases for J; bases not matched to a gene: 4. Germline CDR1 SEHNR, CDR2 FQNEAQ (reference sequence). This chain's CDR3 is CASSMTGADTQYF. The CDR3, as DNA: TGTGCCAGCAGCATGACAGGGGCGGATACGCAGTATTTT.

The sample holds many counts of this clonotype. The rearrangement uses TRBV24-1 and TRBJ2-1; D ambiguous. With 4 bases removed from V and 5 bases from J, the gap between germline ends came to 14 bases. Germline CDR1 KGHDR, CDR2 SFDVKD. The CDR3 totals 15 residues. The chain's CDR3 is CATSDPSAGDNEQFF. CDR3 coding DNA: TGTGCCACCAGTGACCCTTCGGCAGGTGACAATGAGCAGTTCTTC.

Ten or more counts support this clonotype. The chain recombines TRBV2 with TRBJ2-5; D may correspond to TRBD1 or TRBD2 (5 bases each). The germline V gene encodes CDR1 SNHLY and CDR2 FYNNEI. This CDR3 has 11 amino acids. Trimming removed 7 bases at V and 9 bases at J, with 12 bases between. For the CDR3, the DNA is TGTGCCAGCACTCCTATGGGGGCCCAGTACTTC. It specifies CASTPMGAQYF. Drawing the rest from reference TRBV2 and TRBJ2-5, the complete variable domain is EPEVTQTPSHQVTQMGQEVILRCVPISNHLYFYWYRQILGQKVEFLVSFYNNEISEKSEIFDDQFSVERPDGSNFTLKIRSTKLEDSAMYFCASTPMGAQYFGPGTRLLVL.

This clonotype came up many times. V gene TRBV20-1 combines with J gene TRBJ2-1, with D maybe TRBD2 (5 bases). Trimming took 0 bases from V and 0 from J, leaving 12 bases between them. Germline-derived CDR1 and CDR2 are DFQATT and SNEGSKA (reference sequence). The CDR3 covers 16 residues. The chain's CDR3 is CSARDFSGSSYNEQFF. The CDR3 DNA sequence: TGCAGTGCTAGAGATTTCAGCGGCAGCTCCTACAATGAGCAGTTCTTC.

This clonotype occurred many times. The chain carries TRBV5-1 and TRBJ1-1; 7 bases map to TRBD1. This CDR3 region has 15 residues. CDR1 and CDR2 (germline): SGHRS, YFSETQ. The V segment lost 0 bases and the J segment 4 bases; nucleotides outside the gene matches: 6. CDR3 sequence reads: CASSLAGGGVTEAFF. The CDR3 DNA is TGCGCCAGCAGCTTGGCCGGAGGGGGCGTCACTGAAGCTTTCTTT.

This clonotype was observed at least ten times. V gene TRBV20-1 combines with J gene TRBJ2-3, with 9 bases identical to TRBD2. The CDR3 has 13 residues. The germline CDR1 and CDR2 sequences are DFQATT and SNEGSKA (reference sequence). J lost 7 bases, V lost 5 bases, and 7 bases had no gene match. The CDR3 loop is CSASLAGSHTQYF. For the CDR3, the DNA is TGCAGTGCTTCTCTAGCGGGGTCCCATACGCAGTATTTT.

This clonotype was observed at least ten times. This chain links TRBV5-1 with TRBJ1-1, with a possible D match to TRBD1 (5 bases). In germline, CDR1 is SGHRS, CDR2 YFSETQ. Trimming pared 4 bases from V and 4 bases from J, leaving 23 bases between. CDR3 length equals 17 residues. CDR3 sequence reads: CASSLNQGPGHRTEAFF. CDR3 coding DNA: TGCGCCAGCAGCCTAAATCAGGGACCGGGTCACCGCACTGAAGCTTTCTTT.

This clonotype was observed many times. The V call is TRBV7-2, the J call TRBJ2-1, with TRBD1 matching 7 bases. Germline V gene sequence: CDR1 SGHTA, CDR2 FQGNSA. V lost 2 bases to trimming and J lost 4 bases; unmatched junction nucleotides: 8. The CDR3 loop spans 16 amino acids. DNA of the CDR3: TGTGCCAGCAGCTTATTTAGGGGGCTAATTTACAATGAGCAGTTCTTC. It codes for CASSLFRGLIYNEQFF.

This clonotype was recorded at least ten times. The chain couples TRBV5-1 to TRBJ2-5; TRBD2 aligns across 7 bases. Looked up from germline, CDR1 is SGHRS and CDR2 is YFSETQ. This CDR3 comprises 15 residues. V shed 0 bases and J 3 bases; nucleotides not matched to a gene: 5. The DNA of the CDR3 is TGCGCCAGCAGCTTGGGGTCTAGCGGTGAAGAGACCCAGTACTTC. Its translation: CASSLGSSGEETQYF.

The sample holds many counts of this clonotype. The rearrangement links TRBV7-2 to TRBJ1-5, with D perhaps matching TRBD1 (5 bases). V lost 3 bases, J lost 7 bases, and 13 bases lay in between. CDR1 is SGHTA, CDR2 FQGNSA, per germline. The CDR3 extends over 14 amino acids. CDR3 amino acids: CASSLTVPPQPQHF. The CDR3 DNA follows: TGTGCCAGCAGCTTGACAGTCCCCCCCCAGCCCCAGCATTTT.

This clonotype was picked up many times. The chain combines TRBV5-8 with TRBJ2-3; tentative D call: TRBD1 (5 bases). Per germline, CDR1 SGHTS and CDR2 YDEGEE. The CDR3 runs to 15 residues. Trimming took off 3 bases at V and 1 base at J, with 12 bases between the two ends. CDR3 amino acids: CASSWGQGGTDTQYF. DNA of the CDR3: TGTGCCAGCAGCTGGGGCCAGGGTGGCACAGATACGCAGTATTTT.

This clonotype was detected ten times or more. The rearrangement uses TRBV7-6 and TRBJ2-7; D unclear. V lost 1 base and J 6 bases, leaving 10 bases between the germline ends. This CDR3 spans 13 amino acids. The germline CDR1 and CDR2 sequences are SGHVS and FNYEAQ. The CDR3 loop is CASSLEWLGEQYF. For the CDR3, the DNA is TGTGCCAGCAGCTTAGAATGGCTCGGCGAGCAGTACTTC.

This clonotype was picked up many times. CDR3 protein: CSVSLSSYEQYF. CDR3 coding DNA: TGCAGCGTTTCCCTCAGCTCCTACGAGCAGTACTTC. The chain uses TRBV29-1 and TRBJ2-7; D gene uncertain. The CDR3 is 12 residues long. Between the trimmed V and J ends, which lost 5 bases and 0 bases, there was a span of 8 bases. Looked up from germline, CDR1 is SQVTM and CDR2 is ANQGSEA.

This clonotype came up many times. The chain carries TRBV5-5 and TRBJ2-7, with D possibly TRBD2 on 5 matching bases. This CDR3 contains 12 residues. Trimming took off 4 bases at V and 4 bases at J, with 9 bases between the two ends. Germline values: CDR1 SGHKS, CDR2 YYEKEE (reference sequence). CDR3 protein: CASSPTGYEQYF. CDR3 bases: TGTGCCAGCAGCCCTACGGGGTACGAGCAGTACTTC.